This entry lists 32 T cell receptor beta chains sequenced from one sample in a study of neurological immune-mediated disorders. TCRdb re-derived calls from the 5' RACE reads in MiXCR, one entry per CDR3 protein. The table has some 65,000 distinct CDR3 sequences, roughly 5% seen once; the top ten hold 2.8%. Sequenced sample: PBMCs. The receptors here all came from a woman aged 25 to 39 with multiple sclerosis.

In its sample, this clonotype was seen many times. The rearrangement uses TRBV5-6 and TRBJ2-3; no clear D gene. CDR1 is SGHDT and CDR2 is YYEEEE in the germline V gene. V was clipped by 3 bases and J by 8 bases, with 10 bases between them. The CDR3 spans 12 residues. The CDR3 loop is CASSSFPGTQYF. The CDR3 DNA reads TGTGCCAGCAGCTCTTTCCCCGGTACGCAGTATTTT.

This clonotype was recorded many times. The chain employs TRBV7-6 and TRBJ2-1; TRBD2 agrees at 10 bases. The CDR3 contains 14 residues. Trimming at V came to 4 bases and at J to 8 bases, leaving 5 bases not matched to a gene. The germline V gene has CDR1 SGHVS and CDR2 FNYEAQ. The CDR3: CASSYRTSGDEQFF. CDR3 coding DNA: TGTGCCAGCAGCTATCGGACTAGCGGTGATGAGCAGTTCTTC.

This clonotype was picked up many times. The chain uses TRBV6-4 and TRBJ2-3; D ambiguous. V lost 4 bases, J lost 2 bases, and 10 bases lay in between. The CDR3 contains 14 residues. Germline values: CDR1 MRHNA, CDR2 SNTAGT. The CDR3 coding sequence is TGTGCCAGCAGTGGCACCGGAGACACAGATACGCAGTATTTT. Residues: CASSGTGDTDTQYF.

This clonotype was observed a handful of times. DNA for the CDR3: TGCACCAGCAGCCTGGCGGGGGGGACATATTACACAGATACGCAGTATTTT. Translation gives CTSSLAGGTYYTDTQYF. The chain combines TRBV1 with TRBJ2-3; the table's D gene call, TRBD2, was not cross checked with the DNA. TRBV1 is assigned pseudogene status. The CDR3 contains 17 residues.

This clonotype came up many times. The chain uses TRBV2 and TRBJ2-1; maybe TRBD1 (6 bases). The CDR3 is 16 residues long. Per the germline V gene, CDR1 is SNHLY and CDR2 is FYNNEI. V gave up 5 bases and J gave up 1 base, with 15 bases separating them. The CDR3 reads CASSNRATTSYNEQFF. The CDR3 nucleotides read TGTGCCAGCAGTAACAGGGCTACTACTTCCTACAATGAGCAGTTCTTC.

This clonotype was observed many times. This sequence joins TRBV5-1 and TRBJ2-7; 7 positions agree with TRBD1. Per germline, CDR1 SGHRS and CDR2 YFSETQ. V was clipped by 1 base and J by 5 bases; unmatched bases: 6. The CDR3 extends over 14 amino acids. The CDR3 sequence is CASSLTGAEDEQYF. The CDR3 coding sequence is TGCGCCAGCAGCTTGACAGGGGCGGAGGACGAGCAGTACTTC.

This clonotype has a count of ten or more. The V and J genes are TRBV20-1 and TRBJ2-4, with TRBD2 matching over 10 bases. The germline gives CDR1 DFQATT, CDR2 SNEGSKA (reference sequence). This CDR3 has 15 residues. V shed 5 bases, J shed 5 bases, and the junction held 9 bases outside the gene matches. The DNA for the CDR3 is TGCAGTGCTGGAGCGGGGGGGCCTGGAGAAAACATTCAGTACTTC. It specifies CSAGAGGPGENIQYF.

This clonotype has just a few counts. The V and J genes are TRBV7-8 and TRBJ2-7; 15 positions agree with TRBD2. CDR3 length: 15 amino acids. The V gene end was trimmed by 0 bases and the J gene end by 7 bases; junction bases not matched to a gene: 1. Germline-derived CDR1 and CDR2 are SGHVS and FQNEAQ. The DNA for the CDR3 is TGTGCCAGCAGCTTAGCGGGACTAGCGGGGGGTGAGCAGTACTTC. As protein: CASSLAGLAGGEQYF.

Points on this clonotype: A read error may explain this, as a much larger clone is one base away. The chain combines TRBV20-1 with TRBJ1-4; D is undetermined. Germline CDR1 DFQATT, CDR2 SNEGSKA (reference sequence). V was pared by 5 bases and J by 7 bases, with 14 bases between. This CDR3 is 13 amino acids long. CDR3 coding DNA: TGCAGTGCTGAGCTCTTAGGTGCTGAAAAACTGTTTTTT. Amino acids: CSAELLGAEKLFF.

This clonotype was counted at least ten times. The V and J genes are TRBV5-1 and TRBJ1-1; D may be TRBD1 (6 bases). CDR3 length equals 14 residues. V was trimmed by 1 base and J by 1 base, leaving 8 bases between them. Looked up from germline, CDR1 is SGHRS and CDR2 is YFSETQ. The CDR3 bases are TGCGCCAGCAGCTTGACAGGGTGGAACACTGAAGCTTTCTTT. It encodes CASSLTGWNTEAFF.

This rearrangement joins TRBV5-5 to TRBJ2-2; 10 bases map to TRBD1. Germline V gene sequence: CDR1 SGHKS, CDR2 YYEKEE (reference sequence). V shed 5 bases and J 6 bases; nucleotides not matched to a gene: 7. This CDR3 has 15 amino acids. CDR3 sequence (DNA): TGTGCCAGCAGTCCCGGGACAGGGGTGGCCGGGGAGCTGTTTTTT. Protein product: CASSPGTGVAGELFF.

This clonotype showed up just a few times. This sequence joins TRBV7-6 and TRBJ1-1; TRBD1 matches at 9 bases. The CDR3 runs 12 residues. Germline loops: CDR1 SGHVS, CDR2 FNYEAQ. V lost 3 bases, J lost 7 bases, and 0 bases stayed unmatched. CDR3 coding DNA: TGTGCCAGCAGCTTGGGACAGGGTGAAGCTTTCTTT. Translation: CASSLGQGEAFF.

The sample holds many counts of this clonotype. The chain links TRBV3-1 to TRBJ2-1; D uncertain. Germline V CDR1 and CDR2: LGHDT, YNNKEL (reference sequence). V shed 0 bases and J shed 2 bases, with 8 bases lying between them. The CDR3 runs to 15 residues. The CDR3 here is CASSQDGGTYNEQFF. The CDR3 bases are TGTGCCAGCAGCCAAGACGGTGGTACCTACAATGAGCAGTTCTTC.

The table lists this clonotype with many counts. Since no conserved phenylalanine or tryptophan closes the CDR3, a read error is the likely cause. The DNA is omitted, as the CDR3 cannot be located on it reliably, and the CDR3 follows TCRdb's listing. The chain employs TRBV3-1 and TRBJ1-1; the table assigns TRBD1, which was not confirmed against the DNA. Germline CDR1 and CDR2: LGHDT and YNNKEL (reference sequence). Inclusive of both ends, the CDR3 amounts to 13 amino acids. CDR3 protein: CASSQSLGGLRFL.

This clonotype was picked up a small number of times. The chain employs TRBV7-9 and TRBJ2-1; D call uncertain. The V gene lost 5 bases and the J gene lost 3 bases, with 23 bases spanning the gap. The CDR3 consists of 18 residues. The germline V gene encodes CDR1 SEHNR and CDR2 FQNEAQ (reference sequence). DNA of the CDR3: TGTGCCAGCAGCCCCGGATTTGAGGAGTTTCTGATCTACAATGAGCAGTTCTTC. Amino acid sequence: CASSPGFEEFLIYNEQFF.

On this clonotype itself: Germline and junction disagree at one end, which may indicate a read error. CDR3: CASSLTGISGSPLNF. The CDR3 nucleotides are TGCGCCAGCAGCTTGACGGGGATCAGTGGTTCACCCCTCAACTTT. J is TRBJ1-6 and V is TRBV5-1; no reliable D call. Germline V gene sequence: CDR1 SGHRS, CDR2 YFSETQ. This CDR3 is 15 amino acids long.

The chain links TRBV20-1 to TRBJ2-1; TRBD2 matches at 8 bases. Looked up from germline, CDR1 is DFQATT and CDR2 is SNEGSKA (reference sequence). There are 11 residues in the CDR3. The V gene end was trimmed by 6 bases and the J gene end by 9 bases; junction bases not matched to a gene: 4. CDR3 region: CSAPGGGEQFF. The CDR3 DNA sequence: TGCAGTGCCCCGGGGGGGGGTGAGCAGTTCTTC.

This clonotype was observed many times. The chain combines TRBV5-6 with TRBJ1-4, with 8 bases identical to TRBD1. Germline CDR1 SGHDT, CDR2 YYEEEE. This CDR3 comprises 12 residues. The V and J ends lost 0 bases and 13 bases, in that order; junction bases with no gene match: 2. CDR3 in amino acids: CASSLGQGTLFF. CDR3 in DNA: TGTGCCAGCAGCTTGGGACAGGGGACACTGTTTTTT.

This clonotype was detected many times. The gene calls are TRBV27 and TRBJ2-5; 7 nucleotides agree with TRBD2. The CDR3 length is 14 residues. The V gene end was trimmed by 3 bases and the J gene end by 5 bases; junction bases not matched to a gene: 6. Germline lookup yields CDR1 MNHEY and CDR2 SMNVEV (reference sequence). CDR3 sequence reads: CASSFSGGSETQYF. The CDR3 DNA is TGTGCCAGCAGTTTTTCCGGGGGGAGCGAGACCCAGTACTTC.

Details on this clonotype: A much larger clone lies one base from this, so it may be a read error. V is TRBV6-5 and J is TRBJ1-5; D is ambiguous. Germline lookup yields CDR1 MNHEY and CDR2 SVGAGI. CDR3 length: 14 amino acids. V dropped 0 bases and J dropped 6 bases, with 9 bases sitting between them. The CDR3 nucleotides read TGTGCCAGCAGTTACTCGGGCAAGGCTCAGCCCCAGCATTTT. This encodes CASSYSGKAQPQHF.

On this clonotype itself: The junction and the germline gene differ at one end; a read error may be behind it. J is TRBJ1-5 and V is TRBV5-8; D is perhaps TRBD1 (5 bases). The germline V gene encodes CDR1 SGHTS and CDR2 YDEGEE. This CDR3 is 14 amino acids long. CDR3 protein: CASSPEGFGQPQNF. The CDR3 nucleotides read TGTGCCAGCAGCCCGGAGGGGTTCGGGCAGCCCCAGAATTTT.

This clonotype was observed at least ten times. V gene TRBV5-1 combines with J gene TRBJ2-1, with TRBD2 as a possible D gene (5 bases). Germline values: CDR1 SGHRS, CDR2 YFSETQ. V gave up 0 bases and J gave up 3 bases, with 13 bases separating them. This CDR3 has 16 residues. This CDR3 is CASSLVPSHNYNEQFF. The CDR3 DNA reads TGCGCCAGCAGCTTGGTCCCTAGCCATAACTACAATGAGCAGTTCTTC.

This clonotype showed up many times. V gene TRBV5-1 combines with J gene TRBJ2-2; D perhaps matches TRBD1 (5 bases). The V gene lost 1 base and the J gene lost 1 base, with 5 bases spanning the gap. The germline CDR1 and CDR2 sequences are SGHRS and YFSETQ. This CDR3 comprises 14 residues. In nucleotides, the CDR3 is TGCGCCAGCAGCTTGACAGGGAACACCGGGGAGCTGTTTTTT. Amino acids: CASSLTGNTGELFF.

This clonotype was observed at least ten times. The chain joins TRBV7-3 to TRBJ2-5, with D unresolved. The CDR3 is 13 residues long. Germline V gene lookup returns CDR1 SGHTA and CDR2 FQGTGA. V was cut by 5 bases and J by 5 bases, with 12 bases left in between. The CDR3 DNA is TGTGCCAGCAGCCGCGGCGATGGGGAGACCCAGTACTTC. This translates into CASSRGDGETQYF.

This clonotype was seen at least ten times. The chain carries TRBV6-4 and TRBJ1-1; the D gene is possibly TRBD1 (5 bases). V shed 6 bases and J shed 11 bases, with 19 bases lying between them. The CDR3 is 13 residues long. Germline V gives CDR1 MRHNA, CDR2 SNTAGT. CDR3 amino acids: CASRDDGTRRAFF. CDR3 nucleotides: TGTGCCAGCAGGGACGATGGGACGCGTCGGGCTTTCTTT.

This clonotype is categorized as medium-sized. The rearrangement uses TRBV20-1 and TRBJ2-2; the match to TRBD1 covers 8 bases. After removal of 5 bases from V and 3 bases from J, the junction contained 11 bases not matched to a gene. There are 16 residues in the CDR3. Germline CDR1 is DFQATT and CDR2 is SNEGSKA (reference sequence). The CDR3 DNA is TGCAGTGCTCTAGAATCGACAGGGGCCTACACCGGGGAGCTGTTTTTT. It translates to CSALESTGAYTGELFF.

This chain's CDR3 is CAISALAGAPYEQYF. The DNA for the CDR3 is TGTGCCATCAGTGCCCTAGCGGGGGCTCCCTACGAGCAGTACTTC. This chain joins TRBV10-3 and TRBJ2-7, with 10 nucleotides matching TRBD2. The germline gives CDR1 ENHRY, CDR2 SYGVKD. The V gene end was trimmed by 4 bases and the J gene end by 2 bases; junction bases not matched to a gene: 5. The CDR3 runs 15 residues.

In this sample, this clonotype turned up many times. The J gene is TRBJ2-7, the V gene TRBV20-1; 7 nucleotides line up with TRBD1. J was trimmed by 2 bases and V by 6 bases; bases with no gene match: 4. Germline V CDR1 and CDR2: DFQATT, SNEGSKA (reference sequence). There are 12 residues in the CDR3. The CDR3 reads CSAIQGTYEQYF. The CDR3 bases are TGCAGTGCCATACAGGGGACCTACGAGCAGTACTTC.

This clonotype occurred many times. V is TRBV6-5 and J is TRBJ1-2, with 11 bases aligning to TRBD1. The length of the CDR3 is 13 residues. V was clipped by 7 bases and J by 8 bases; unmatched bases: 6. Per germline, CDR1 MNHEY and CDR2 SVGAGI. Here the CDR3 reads CASTGDRGGGYTF. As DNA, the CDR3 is TGTGCCAGCACGGGGGACAGGGGGGGCGGCTACACCTTC.

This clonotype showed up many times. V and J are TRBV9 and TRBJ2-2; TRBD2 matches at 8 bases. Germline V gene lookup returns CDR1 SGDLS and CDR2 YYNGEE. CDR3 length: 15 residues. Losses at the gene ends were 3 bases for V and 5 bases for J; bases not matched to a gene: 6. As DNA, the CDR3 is TGTGCCAGCAGCGCTTTAGCGGGGCCTACCGGGGAGCTGTTTTTT. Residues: CASSALAGPTGELFF.

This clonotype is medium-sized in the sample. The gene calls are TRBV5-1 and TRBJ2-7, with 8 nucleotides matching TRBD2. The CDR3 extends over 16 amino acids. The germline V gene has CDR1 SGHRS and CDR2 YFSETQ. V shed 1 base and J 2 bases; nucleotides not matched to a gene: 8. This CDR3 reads CASSLSAGGRTYEQYF. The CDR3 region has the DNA TGCGCCAGCAGCTTGTCGGCGGGGGGACGAACCTACGAGCAGTACTTC.

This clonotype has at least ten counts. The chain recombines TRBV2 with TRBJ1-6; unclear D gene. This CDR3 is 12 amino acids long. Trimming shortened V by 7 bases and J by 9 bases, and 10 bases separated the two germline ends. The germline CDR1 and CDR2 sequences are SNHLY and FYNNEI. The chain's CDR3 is CASNSVGSPLHF. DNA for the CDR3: TGTGCCAGCAACTCGGTGGGTTCACCCCTCCACTTT.